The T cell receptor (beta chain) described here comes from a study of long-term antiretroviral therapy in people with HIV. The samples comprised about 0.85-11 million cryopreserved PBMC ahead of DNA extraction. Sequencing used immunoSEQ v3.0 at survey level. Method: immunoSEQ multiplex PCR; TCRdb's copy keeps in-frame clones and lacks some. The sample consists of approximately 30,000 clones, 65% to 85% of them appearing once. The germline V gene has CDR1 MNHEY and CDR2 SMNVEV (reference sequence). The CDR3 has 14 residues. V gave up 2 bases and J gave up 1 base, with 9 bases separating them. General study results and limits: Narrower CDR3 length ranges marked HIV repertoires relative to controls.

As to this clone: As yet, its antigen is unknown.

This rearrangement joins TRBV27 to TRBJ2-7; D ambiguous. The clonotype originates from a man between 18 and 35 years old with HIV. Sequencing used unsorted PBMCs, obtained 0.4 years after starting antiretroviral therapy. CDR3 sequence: CASSLNPVSYEQYF. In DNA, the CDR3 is TGTGCCAGCAGTTTAAATCCGGTTTCCTACGAGCAGTACTTC.